Presented here are 15 T cell receptor beta chains from one specimen sequenced in a study of cytomegalovirus exposure and HLA in healthy donors. PCR involved 60 Vbeta and 13 Jbeta primers. Profiling relied on immunoSEQ multiplex PCR, and the TCRdb table lists in-frame clones only, not all of them. The sample records 150,000 to 200,000 clones, over 70% being singletons. Sequenced: PBMCs. The source of these receptors is a man between 50 and 59 years old in good health and CMV-seropositive.

The rearrangement joins TRBV5-1 to TRBJ1-1; D is unclear. This CDR3 contains 14 residues. Looked up from germline, CDR1 is SGHRS and CDR2 is YFSETQ. V gave up 2 bases and J gave up 3 bases, with 11 bases separating them. The CDR3 here is CASSFSGSDTEAFF. In DNA, the CDR3 is TGCGCCAGCAGCTTTTCTGGGAGCGACACTGAAGCTTTCTTT.

V and J are TRBV19 and TRBJ1-5; 7 positions agree with TRBD1. Trimming at V came to 5 bases and at J to 4 bases, leaving 5 bases not matched to a gene. CDR3 length: 14 amino acids. Germline CDR1 is LNHDA and CDR2 is SQIVND (reference sequence). CDR3 DNA sequence: TGTGCCAGTAGTGACAGGGCTCTAAATCAGCCCCAGCATTTT. As protein: CASSDRALNQPQHF.

The chain combines TRBV15 with TRBJ1-1, with 8 bases aligning to TRBD1. Per the germline V gene, CDR1 is LNHNV and CDR2 is YYDKDF (reference sequence). This CDR3 comprises 14 residues. V shed 5 bases, J shed 4 bases, and the junction held 6 bases outside the gene matches. In nucleotides, the CDR3 is TGTGCCACCAGCTTTACAGGGGGACGCACTGAAGCTTTCTTT. Protein sequence: CATSFTGGRTEAFF.

The chain joins TRBV4-1 to TRBJ1-3; a weak D match, TRBD1 (6 bases). This CDR3 is built from 18 residues. In germline, CDR1 is MGHRA, CDR2 YSYEKL. V was trimmed by 6 bases and J by 0 bases, leaving 21 bases between them. The CDR3 DNA follows: TGCGCCAGCAGTCCCCGGGGGGGGCACCTTAGCTCTGGAAACACCATATATTTT. Amino acid sequence: CASSPRGGHLSSGNTIYF.

The chain links TRBV5-4 to TRBJ2-7; maybe TRBD1 (5 bases). This CDR3 has 14 residues. Germline values: CDR1 SGHNT, CDR2 YYREEE (reference sequence). The germline V and J ends were trimmed by 2 bases and 6 bases, with 15 bases remaining between them. CDR3 sequence (DNA): TGTGCCAGCAGCTTCAGCAAGATTGGGGCCGAGCAGTACTTC. Its translation: CASSFSKIGAEQYF.

The V gene is TRBV19, the J gene TRBJ2-1; 7 nucleotides match TRBD2. Germline loops: CDR1 LNHDA, CDR2 SQIVND (reference sequence). CDR3 length: 14 residues. V trimming: 7 bases; J trimming: 12 bases; junction bases outside the gene matches: 15. The CDR3 sequence is CASTLRDYPLLQFF. CDR3 in DNA: TGTGCCAGTACCCTTCGGGACTACCCACTATTGCAGTTCTTC.

This clone was recorded only once. The genes are TRBV7-6 and TRBJ2-1; 7 bases fit TRBD1. The CDR3 is 13 amino acids. Trimming cost V 3 bases and J 8 bases; bases outside gene matches: 4. Germline lookup yields CDR1 SGHVS and CDR2 FNYEAQ. This CDR3 is CASSLQQGYEQFF. The CDR3 region has the DNA TGTGCCAGCAGCTTGCAACAGGGGTATGAGCAGTTCTTC.

This clone was counted between two and nine times. The CDR3, as DNA: TGTGCCAGCAGCTTATTCGCGGGAGGAGCCTACAATGAGCAGTTCTTC. This translates into CASSLFAGGAYNEQFF. The chain is built from TRBV7-3 and TRBJ2-1; 8 positions match TRBD2. Germline CDR1 reads SGHTA; CDR2 reads FQGTGA. V shed 2 bases, J shed 2 bases, and the junction held 5 bases outside the gene matches. CDR3 size: 16 residues.

The genes are TRBV5-4 and TRBJ2-1; tentatively, D is TRBD1 (7 bases). V was trimmed by 4 bases and J by 13 bases, leaving 15 bases between them. Looked up from germline, CDR1 is SGHNT and CDR2 is YYREEE (reference sequence). This CDR3 spans 12 amino acids. CDR3 bases: TGTGCCAGCAGCCCGAGGAGGGGGCGACAGTTCTTC. This translates into CASSPRRGRQFF.

This chain joins TRBV28 and TRBJ2-2; D is unclear. In germline, CDR1 is MDHEN, CDR2 SYDVKM. This CDR3 has 13 amino acids. V was clipped by 6 bases and J by 0 bases, with 5 bases between them. This chain's CDR3 is CASRRSNTGELFF. Here the CDR3 DNA reads TGTGCCAGCAGGAGGTCGAACACCGGGGAGCTGTTTTTT. The variable domain in full, with the rest retrieved from reference TRBV28 and TRBJ2-2, is DVKVTQSSRYLVKRTGEKVFLECVQDMDHENMFWYRQDPGLGLRLIYFSYDVKMKEKGDIPEGYSVSREKKERFSLILESASTNQTSMYLCASRRSNTGELFFGEGSRLTVL.

The rearrangement uses TRBV28 and TRBJ1-2; 7 positions agree with TRBD1. The CDR3 length is 13 residues. Germline loops: CDR1 MDHEN, CDR2 SYDVKM. Unmatched junction bases numbered 6, after V lost 4 bases and J lost 7 bases. CDR3 amino acids: CASSSTGRSGYTF. CDR3 DNA: TGTGCCAGCAGTTCGACAGGGAGGAGTGGCTACACCTTC.

With regard to this clone: Other nucleotide sequences in the sample specify the same CDR3. The V and J genes are TRBV6-1 and TRBJ2-7; 12 bases are shared with TRBD1. Looked up from germline, CDR1 is MNHNS and CDR2 is SASEGT. This CDR3 has 14 amino acids. Trimming at V came to 6 bases and at J to 2 bases, leaving 2 bases not matched to a gene. For the CDR3, the DNA is TGTGCCAGCAGCGGGACAGGGGGCACCTACGAGCAGTACTTC. Its translation is CASSGTGGTYEQYF.

The chain couples TRBV27 to TRBJ2-7; D unresolved. The CDR3 is 13 residues long. The V and J ends lost 3 bases and 9 bases respectively, with 15 bases between them. Germline CDR1 MNHEY, CDR2 SMNVEV (reference sequence). As DNA, the CDR3 is TGTGCCAGCAGTTTCCGCACTAAGGCCATGCAGTACTTC. Encoded protein: CASSFRTKAMQYF.

The gene calls are TRBV4-1 and TRBJ2-1, with 9 bases that match TRBD1. Trimming removed 2 bases from V and 4 bases from J; junction bases left unmatched: 6. This CDR3 spans 16 amino acids. Germline values: CDR1 MGHRA, CDR2 YSYEKL. The CDR3 is CASSQWGTGSYNEQFF. The CDR3 coding sequence is TGCGCCAGCAGCCAATGGGGGACAGGGTCTTACAATGAGCAGTTCTTC.

This chain joins TRBV28 and TRBJ2-5, with D tentatively TRBD2 (5 bases). V lost 2 bases to trimming and J lost 4 bases, with 11 bases between them. CDR1 is MDHEN, CDR2 SYDVKM, per germline. CDR3 length equals 14 residues. The CDR3, as DNA: TGTGCCAGCAGTTTAATAGTAGCGAGAGAGACCCAGTACTTC. It specifies CASSLIVARETQYF.